This T cell receptor beta chain comes out of a study of cytomegalovirus exposure and HLA in healthy donors. Germline assignment: CDR1 MDHEN and CDR2 SYDVKM. This CDR3 is built from 16 residues. V lost 5 bases and J lost 7; bases outside the gene matches: 11. This clone was counted once. The study ran its PCR with 60 Vbeta and 13 Jbeta primers. Clones were read by immunoSEQ multiplex PCR, and TCRdb kept only the in-frame ones, dropping some. The repertoire holds around 160,000 clones, around 80% seen once, with approximately 2% in the top ten. This rearrangement joins TRBV28 to TRBJ1-6; TRBD1 agrees at 7 bases. The sequence came from a human donor in good health. Sequenced sample: PBMCs. CDR3 nucleotide sequence: TGTGCCAGCAGTGAGACAGGGAAATTGGGGAATTCACCCCTCCACTTT. This sequence encodes CASSETGKLGNSPLHF.